Shown below are 24 T cell receptor beta chains from a single sample sequenced in a study of blood T cell repertoires in COVID-19. The method was immunoSEQ multiplex PCR; TCRdb's version includes in-frame clones alone and lacks a portion of them. The sample records about 90,000 clones, about 76% being singletons. Sequencing input: peripheral blood. These receptor sequences come from an elderly woman with acute or convalescent COVID-19.

J is TRBJ1-4 and V is TRBV7-9; 8 bases match TRBD1. Germline CDR1 and CDR2: SEHNR and FQNEAQ (reference sequence). V lost 5 bases and J lost 8; bases outside the gene matches: 7. The CDR3 spans 14 residues. The CDR3 region has the DNA TGTGCCAGCAGCCGTACAGGGGGAGAGGAAAAACTGTTTTTT. This gives the protein CASSRTGGEEKLFF. The variable domain in full, completed from reference TRBV7-9 and TRBJ1-4, reads DTGVSQNPRHKITKRGQNVTFRCDPISEHNRLYWYRQTLGQGPEFLTYFQNEAQLEKSRLLSDRFSAERPKGSFSTLEIQRTEQGDSAMYLCASSRTGGEEKLFFGSGTQLSVL.

This clone was seen a handful of times. V gene TRBV27 combines with J gene TRBJ2-3, with 10 positions matching TRBD1. Germline V CDR1 and CDR2: MNHEY, SMNVEV (reference sequence). The CDR3 runs 16 residues. With V trimmed by 3 bases and J by 0 bases, 3 bases remained unmatched. The CDR3 region is CASSLRQGASTDTQYF. The CDR3 DNA sequence: TGTGCCAGCAGTTTGCGACAGGGGGCTAGCACAGATACGCAGTATTTT.

V and J are TRBV12-2 and TRBJ2-5; TRBD2 is the table's D call and was not checked against the DNA. TRBV12-2 is recorded as a pseudogene. This CDR3 spans 14 amino acids. CDR3 in amino acids: CASRLIRGPGTQYF. The CDR3 DNA is TGTGCAAGTCGCTTGATCCGGGGTCCGGGGACCCAGTACTTC.

This rearrangement joins TRBV10-3 to TRBJ2-1, with a possible D match to TRBD2 (5 bases). Germline V lookup: CDR1 ENHRY, CDR2 SYGVKD. CDR3 length equals 14 residues. The ends were cut back, 8 bases at V and 2 bases at J, with 13 bases in the middle. CDR3 protein: CAIRAGLTYNEQFF. The CDR3 nucleotides are TGTGCCATCCGGGCCGGACTGACCTACAATGAGCAGTTCTTC.

The chain links TRBV3-1 (or the pseudogene TRBV3-2) to TRBJ1-2, with 7 bases identical to TRBD1. The CDR3 runs to 16 residues. V lost 3 bases and J lost 4; bases outside the gene matches: 11. The germline V gene encodes CDR1 LGHDT and CDR2 YNNKEL (reference sequence). CDR3 amino acids: CASSQDLRTGVYGYTF. The CDR3 DNA is TGTGCCAGCAGCCAGGACCTTAGGACAGGCGTCTATGGCTACACCTTC.

The sample holds a few counts of this clone. The chain recombines TRBV5-1 with TRBJ2-1, with 11 bases identical to TRBD1. The V gene's germline CDR1 is SGHRS and CDR2 YFSETQ. V lost 4 bases to trimming and J lost 7 bases; unmatched junction nucleotides: 10. This CDR3 is 16 amino acids long. CDR3 DNA sequence: TGCGCCAGCAGCCCAGACGGGACAGGGGGTGGAAATGAGCAGTTCTTC. Translation gives CASSPDGTGGGNEQFF.

The chain couples TRBV7-9 to TRBJ1-6; 9 bases are shared with TRBD1. Germline-derived CDR1 and CDR2 are SEHNR and FQNEAQ (reference sequence). The length of the CDR3 is 14 residues. The ends lost 4 bases at V and 13 bases at J; junction bases unmatched: 8. The CDR3 nucleotides are TGTGCCAGCAGCTGGGGACAGGGTACCCTTCCCCTCCACTTT. The encoded protein is CASSWGQGTLPLHF.

In its sample, this clone was seen once. Other DNA sequences in the sample encode the same CDR3. The rearrangement joins TRBV7-3 to TRBJ1-1; perhaps TRBD1 as D (6 bases). The CDR3 is 13 amino acids. Germline V gene lookup returns CDR1 SGHTA and CDR2 FQGTGA. Trimming removed 4 bases at V and 4 bases at J, with 10 bases between. This CDR3 reads CASSSQGRTEAFF. Here the CDR3 DNA reads TGTGCCAGCAGCTCGCAGGGGCGCACTGAAGCTTTCTTT.

V gene TRBV14 combines with J gene TRBJ1-1; 9 nucleotides agree with TRBD1. The trim removed 4 bases at V and 4 bases at J, leaving 4 bases unmatched. The CDR3 covers 14 residues. In germline, CDR1 is SGHDN, CDR2 FVKESK. The CDR3 loop is CASSLQGASTEAFF. For the CDR3, the DNA is TGTGCCAGCAGCCTACAGGGGGCTAGCACTGAAGCTTTCTTT.

This clone was detected only a few times. The J gene is TRBJ1-6, the V gene TRBV3-1 (or the pseudogene TRBV3-2), with TRBD1 matching over 7 bases. V trimming: 5 bases; J trimming: 7 bases; junction bases outside the gene matches: 5. The V gene's germline CDR1 is LGHDT and CDR2 YNNKEL (reference sequence). The CDR3 extends over 14 amino acids. The CDR3 is CASSYPDRNSPLHF. CDR3 sequence (DNA): TGTGCCAGCAGCTATCCGGACAGGAATTCACCCCTCCACTTT.

This clone was counted a few times. V and J are TRBV7-2 and TRBJ2-3; the match to TRBD2 covers 10 bases. Germline V CDR1 and CDR2: SGHTA, FQGNSA. CDR3 length: 16 amino acids. V was clipped by 8 bases and J by 5 bases; unmatched bases: 13. The CDR3 coding sequence is TGTGCCAGCTCCCTTTCGTCAGCGGGGGGGATAGATACGCAGTATTTT. As protein: CASSLSSAGGIDTQYF. The whole variable domain, filled in from reference TRBV7-2 and TRBJ2-3, reads GAGVSQSPSNKVTEKGKDVELRCDPISGHTALYWYRQSLGQGLEFLIYFQGNSAPDKSGLPSDRFSAERTGGSVSTLTIQRTQQEDSAVYLCASSLSSAGGIDTQYFGPGTRLTVL.

The rearrangement joins TRBV19 to TRBJ1-3, with TRBD1 matching 7 bases. Looked up from germline, CDR1 is LNHDA and CDR2 is SQIVND (reference sequence). J gave up 3 bases and V 4 bases, and 3 bases lay outside the gene matches. This CDR3 has 14 amino acids. In DNA, the CDR3 is TGTGCCAGTAGTACGGGACAGCTTGGAAACACCATATATTTT. This gives the protein CASSTGQLGNTIYF.

The chain uses TRBV28 and TRBJ1-5, with D unclear. This CDR3 is built from 12 residues. CDR1 is MDHEN and CDR2 is SYDVKM in the germline V gene. Trimming left V 10 bases short and J 5 bases short, with 12 bases between. The CDR3, as DNA: TGTGCCACCTCCGCGGTCGATCAGCCCCAGCATTTT. Translation gives CATSAVDQPQHF.

The rearrangement links TRBV19 to TRBJ2-1; maybe TRBD1 (6 bases). V lost 7 bases and J lost 8, with 15 bases in between. In germline, CDR1 is LNHDA, CDR2 SQIVND (reference sequence). The CDR3 is 13 residues long. The CDR3 region is CASTATGFDEQFF. CDR3 in DNA: TGTGCCAGTACCGCCACAGGGTTTGATGAGCAGTTCTTC.

This clone was detected a few times. CDR3 bases: TGTGCCTGGAGTACGGACAGGGGGCTCAATCAGCCCCAGCATTTT. Its translation: CAWSTDRGLNQPQHF. The V call is TRBV30, the J call TRBJ1-5; 11 bases map to TRBD1. V lost 2 bases, J lost 3 bases, and 3 bases stayed unmatched. The CDR3 spans 15 residues. CDR1 and CDR2 (germline): GTSNPN, SVGIG (reference sequence). The full variable domain, with the rest looked up from reference TRBV30 and TRBJ1-5, is SQTIHQWPATLVQPVGSPLSLECTVEGTSNPNLYWYRQAAGRGLQLLFYSVGIGQISSEVPQNLSASRPQDRQFILSSKKLLLSDSGFYLCAWSTDRGLNQPQHFGDGTRLSIL.

This sequence joins TRBV7-2 and TRBJ1-3; D might be TRBD1 (5 bases). The CDR3 loop spans 15 amino acids. The V gene lost 5 bases and the J gene lost 0 bases, with 11 bases spanning the gap. CDR1 and CDR2 (germline): SGHTA, FQGNSA. CDR3 coding DNA: TGTGCCAGCAGCGAGGGACTGGTCTCTGGAAACACCATATATTTT. Protein: CASSEGLVSGNTIYF. Based on the CDR3 plus reference TRBV7-2 and TRBJ1-3, the full variable domain is GAGVSQSPSNKVTEKGKDVELRCDPISGHTALYWYRQSLGQGLEFLIYFQGNSAPDKSGLPSDRFSAERTGGSVSTLTIQRTQQEDSAVYLCASSEGLVSGNTIYFGEGSWLTVV.

This chain links TRBV7-2 with TRBJ2-3, with D possibly being TRBD2 (6 bases). Trimming took 5 bases from V and 0 from J, leaving 15 bases between them. The CDR3 is 16 residues long. Germline CDR1 and CDR2: SGHTA and FQGNSA. CDR3 protein: CASSLGNSGSTDTQYF. CDR3 nucleotide sequence: TGTGCCAGCAGCCTAGGTAATAGCGGAAGCACAGATACGCAGTATTTT. Using reference TRBV7-2 and TRBJ2-3 for the parts outside the CDR3, the full variable domain is GAGVSQSPSNKVTEKGKDVELRCDPISGHTALYWYRQSLGQGLEFLIYFQGNSAPDKSGLPSDRFSAERTGGSVSTLTIQRTQQEDSAVYLCASSLGNSGSTDTQYFGPGTRLTVL.

The rearrangement joins TRBV9 to TRBJ2-3, with 8 bases aligning to TRBD2. The V and J ends lost 0 bases and 6 bases, in that order; junction bases with no gene match: 3. Germline V gene sequence: CDR1 SGDLS, CDR2 YYNGEE. The CDR3 sequence is 14 residues long. For the CDR3, the DNA is TGTGCCAGCAGCGTAGGCGGGGGGCCGGATACGCAGTATTTT. Translated: CASSVGGGPDTQYF.

V gene TRBV12-3 or TRBV12-4 combines with J gene TRBJ1-2; D is possibly TRBD1 (6 bases). V shed 5 bases and J shed 2 bases, with 9 bases lying between them. This CDR3 has 13 residues. CDR3 sequence (DNA): TGTGCCAGCAGTCGACAGGCAAACTATGGCTACACCTTC. As protein: CASSRQANYGYTF.

This clone was found once. This rearrangement joins TRBV10-3 to TRBJ2-1, with TRBD2 matching 14 bases. The CDR3 spans 17 residues. Trimming at V came to 10 bases and at J to 3 bases, leaving 11 bases not matched to a gene. Germline CDR1 is ENHRY and CDR2 is SYGVKD. The CDR3 protein is CATRTSGRSNVYNEQFF. The CDR3 coding sequence is TGTGCCACCCGGACTAGCGGGAGGTCTAACGTCTACAATGAGCAGTTCTTC.

V gene TRBV7-6 combines with J gene TRBJ2-7, with 8 bases that match TRBD1. CDR1 and CDR2 (germline): SGHVS, FNYEAQ. This CDR3 is 15 amino acids long. J was trimmed by 5 bases and V by 4 bases; bases with no gene match: 10. The DNA for the CDR3 is TGTGCCAGCAGCTCGCAGGGGGCTACTATCCACGAGCAGTACTTC. It encodes CASSSQGATIHEQYF.

The chain recombines TRBV5-1 with TRBJ2-1; 10 bases map to TRBD2. CDR1 and CDR2 (germline): SGHRS, YFSETQ. The length of the CDR3 is 15 residues. V lost 4 bases, J lost 7 bases, and 8 bases stayed unmatched. The CDR3 DNA is TGCGCCAGCAGCGAACTAGCGGGATGGGCGAATGAGCAGTTCTTC. Amino acids: CASSELAGWANEQFF.

The V and J genes are TRBV6-6 and TRBJ1-2, with D maybe TRBD1 (5 bases). CDR1 MNHNY and CDR2 SVGAGI come from the germline V gene (reference sequence). V was pared by 0 bases and J by 7 bases, with 15 bases between. The CDR3 covers 15 residues. CDR3 amino acids: CASSYSRQGDSGYTF. The CDR3 nucleotides are TGTGCCAGCAGTTACTCCCGTCAGGGCGACTCTGGCTACACCTTC.

This clone was found once. The genes are TRBV24-1 and TRBJ2-2; possible D gene TRBD2, 6 bases. In germline, CDR1 is KGHDR, CDR2 SFDVKD. Trimming cost V 7 bases and J 4 bases, with 15 bases left between them. This CDR3 is built from 15 residues. CDR3: CATRTRAGSTGELFF. CDR3 coding DNA: TGTGCCACCAGGACGAGAGCGGGTTCCACCGGGGAGCTGTTTTTT.